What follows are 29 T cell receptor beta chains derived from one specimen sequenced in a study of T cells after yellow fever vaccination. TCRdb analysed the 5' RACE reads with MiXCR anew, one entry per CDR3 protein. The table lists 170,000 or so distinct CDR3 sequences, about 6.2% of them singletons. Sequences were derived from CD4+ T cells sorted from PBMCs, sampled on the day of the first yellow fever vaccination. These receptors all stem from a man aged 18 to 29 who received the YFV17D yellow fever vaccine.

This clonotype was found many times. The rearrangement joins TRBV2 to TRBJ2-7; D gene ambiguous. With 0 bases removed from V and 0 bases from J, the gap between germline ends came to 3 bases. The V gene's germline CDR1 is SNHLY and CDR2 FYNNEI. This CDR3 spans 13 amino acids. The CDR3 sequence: CASSEAHSYEQYF. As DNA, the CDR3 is TGTGCCAGCAGTGAAGCGCACTCCTACGAGCAGTACTTC.

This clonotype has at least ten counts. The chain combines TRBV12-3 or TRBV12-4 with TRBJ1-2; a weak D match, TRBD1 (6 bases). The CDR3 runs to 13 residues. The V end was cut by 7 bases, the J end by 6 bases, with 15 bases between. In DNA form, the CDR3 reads TGTGCCAGCACCCTGGGGGGCAGGGATGGCTACACCTTC. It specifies CASTLGGRDGYTF.

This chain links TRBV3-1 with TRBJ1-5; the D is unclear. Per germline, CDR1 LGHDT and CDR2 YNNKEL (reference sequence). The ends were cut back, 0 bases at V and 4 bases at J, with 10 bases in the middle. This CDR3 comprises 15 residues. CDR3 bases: TGTGCCAGCAGCCAAGATCCTAACAGAAATCAGCCCCAGCATTTT. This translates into CASSQDPNRNQPQHF.

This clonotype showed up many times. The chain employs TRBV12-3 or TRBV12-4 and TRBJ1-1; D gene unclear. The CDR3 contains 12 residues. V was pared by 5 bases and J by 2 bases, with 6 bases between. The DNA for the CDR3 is TGTGCCAGCAGTCAGAGAAACACTGAAGCTTTCTTT. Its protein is CASSQRNTEAFF.

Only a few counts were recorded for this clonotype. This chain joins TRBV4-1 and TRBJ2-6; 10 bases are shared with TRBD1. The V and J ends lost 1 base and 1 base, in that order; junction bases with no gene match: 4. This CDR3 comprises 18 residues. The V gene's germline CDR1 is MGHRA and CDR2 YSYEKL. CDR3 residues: CASSQGRQGASGANVLTF. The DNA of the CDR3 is TGCGCCAGCAGCCAAGGGAGACAGGGGGCATCTGGGGCCAACGTCCTGACTTTC.

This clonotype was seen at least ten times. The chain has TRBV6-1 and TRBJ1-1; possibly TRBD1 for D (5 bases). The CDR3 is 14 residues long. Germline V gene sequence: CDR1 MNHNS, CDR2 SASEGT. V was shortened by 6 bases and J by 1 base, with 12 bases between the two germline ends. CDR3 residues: CASRWDGQNTEAFF. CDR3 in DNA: TGTGCCAGCAGGTGGGACGGGCAGAACACTGAAGCTTTCTTT.

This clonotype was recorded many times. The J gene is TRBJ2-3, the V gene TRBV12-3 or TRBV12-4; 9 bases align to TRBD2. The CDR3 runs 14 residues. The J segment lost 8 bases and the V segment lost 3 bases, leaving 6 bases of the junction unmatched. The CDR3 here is CASSFAAREGTQYF. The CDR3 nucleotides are TGTGCCAGCAGTTTCGCCGCGCGGGAGGGTACGCAGTATTTT.

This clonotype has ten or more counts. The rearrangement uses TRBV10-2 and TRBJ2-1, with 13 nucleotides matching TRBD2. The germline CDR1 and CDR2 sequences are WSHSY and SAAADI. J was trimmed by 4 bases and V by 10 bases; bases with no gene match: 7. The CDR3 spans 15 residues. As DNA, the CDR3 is TGCGCCACCTCGACTAGCGGGGGGCGTTACAATGAGCAGTTCTTC. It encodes CATSTSGGRYNEQFF.

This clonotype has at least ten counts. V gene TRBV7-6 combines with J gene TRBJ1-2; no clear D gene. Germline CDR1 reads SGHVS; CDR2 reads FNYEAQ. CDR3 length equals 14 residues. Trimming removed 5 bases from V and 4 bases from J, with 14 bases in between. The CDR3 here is CASSPSRLAYGYTF. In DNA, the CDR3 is TGTGCCAGCAGCCCGAGCAGGCTGGCCTATGGCTACACCTTC.

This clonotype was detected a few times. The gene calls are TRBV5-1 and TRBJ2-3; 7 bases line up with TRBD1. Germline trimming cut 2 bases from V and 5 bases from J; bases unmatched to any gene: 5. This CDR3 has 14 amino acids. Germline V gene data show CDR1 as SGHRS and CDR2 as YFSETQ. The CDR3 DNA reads TGCGCCAGCAGCTTACAGGGGCAAAGAGATACGCAGTATTTT. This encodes CASSLQGQRDTQYF. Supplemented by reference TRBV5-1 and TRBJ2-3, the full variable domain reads KAGVTQTPRYLIKTRGQQVTLSCSPISGHRSVSWYQQTPGQGLQFLFEYFSETQRNKGNFPGRFSGRQFSNSRSEMNVSTLELGDSALYLCASSLQGQRDTQYFGPGTRLTVL.

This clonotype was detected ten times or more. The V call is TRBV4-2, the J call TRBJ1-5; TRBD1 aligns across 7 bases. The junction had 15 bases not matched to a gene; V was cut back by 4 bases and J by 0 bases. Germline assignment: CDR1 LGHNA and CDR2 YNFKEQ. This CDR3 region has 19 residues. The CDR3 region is CASSPWDSSRTYSNQPQHF. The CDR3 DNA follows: TGTGCCAGCAGCCCTTGGGACAGTTCGAGGACATATAGCAATCAGCCCCAGCATTTT.

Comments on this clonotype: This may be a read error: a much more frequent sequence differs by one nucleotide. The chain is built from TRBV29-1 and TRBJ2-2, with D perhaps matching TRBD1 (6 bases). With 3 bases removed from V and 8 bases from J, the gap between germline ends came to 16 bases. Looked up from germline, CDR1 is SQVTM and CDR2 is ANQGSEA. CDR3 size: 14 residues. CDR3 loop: CSVDLQGGEGELFF. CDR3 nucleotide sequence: TGCAGCGTTGATTTACAGGGTGGTGAAGGGGAGCTGTTTTTT.

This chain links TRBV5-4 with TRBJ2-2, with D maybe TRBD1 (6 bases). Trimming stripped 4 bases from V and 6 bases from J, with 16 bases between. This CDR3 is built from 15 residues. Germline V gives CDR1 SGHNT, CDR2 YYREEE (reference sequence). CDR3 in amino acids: CASSTDRTYAGELFF. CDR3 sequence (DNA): TGTGCCAGCAGCACCGACAGGACCTACGCCGGGGAGCTGTTTTTT.

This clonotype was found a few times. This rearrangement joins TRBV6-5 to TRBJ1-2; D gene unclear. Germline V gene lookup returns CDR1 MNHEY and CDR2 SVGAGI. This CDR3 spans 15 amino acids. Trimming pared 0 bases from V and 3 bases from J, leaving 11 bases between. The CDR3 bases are TGTGCCAGCAGTTACTCGATTAACGGATACTATGGCTACACCTTC. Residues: CASSYSINGYYGYTF.

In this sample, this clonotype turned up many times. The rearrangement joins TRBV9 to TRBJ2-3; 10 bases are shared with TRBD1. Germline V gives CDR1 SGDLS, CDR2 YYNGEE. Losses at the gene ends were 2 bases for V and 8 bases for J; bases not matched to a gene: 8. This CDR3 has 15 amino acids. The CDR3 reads CASSVLGQGTSTQYF. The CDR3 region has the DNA TGTGCCAGCAGCGTCCTGGGACAGGGGACGAGTACGCAGTATTTT.

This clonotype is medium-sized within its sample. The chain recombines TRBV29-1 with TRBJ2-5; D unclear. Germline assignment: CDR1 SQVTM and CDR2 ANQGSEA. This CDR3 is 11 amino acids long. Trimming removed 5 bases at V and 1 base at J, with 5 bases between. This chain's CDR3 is CSVWIQETQYF. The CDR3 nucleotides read TGCAGCGTTTGGATCCAAGAGACCCAGTACTTC.

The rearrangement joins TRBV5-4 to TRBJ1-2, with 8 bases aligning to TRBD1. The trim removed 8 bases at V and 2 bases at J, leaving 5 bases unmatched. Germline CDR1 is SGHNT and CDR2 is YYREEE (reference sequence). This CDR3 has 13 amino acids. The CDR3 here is CASSGQGNYGYTF. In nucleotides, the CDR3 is TGTGCCAGTTCCGGACAGGGAAACTATGGCTACACCTTC.

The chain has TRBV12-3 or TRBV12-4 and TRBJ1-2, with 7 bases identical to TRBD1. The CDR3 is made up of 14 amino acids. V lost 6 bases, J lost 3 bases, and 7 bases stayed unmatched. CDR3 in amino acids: CASSPQGNDYGYTF. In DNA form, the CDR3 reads TGTGCCAGCAGCCCACAGGGGAACGACTATGGCTACACCTTC.

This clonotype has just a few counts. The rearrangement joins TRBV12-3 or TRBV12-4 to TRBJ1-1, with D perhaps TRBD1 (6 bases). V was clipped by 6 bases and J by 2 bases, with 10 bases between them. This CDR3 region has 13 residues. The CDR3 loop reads CASRAGTNTEAFF. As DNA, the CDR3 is TGTGCCAGCAGAGCCGGGACAAACACTGAAGCTTTCTTT.

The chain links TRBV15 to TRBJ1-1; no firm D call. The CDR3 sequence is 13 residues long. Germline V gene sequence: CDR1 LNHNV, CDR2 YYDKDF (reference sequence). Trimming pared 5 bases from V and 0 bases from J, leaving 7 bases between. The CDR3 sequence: CATSEQMNTEAFF. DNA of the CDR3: TGTGCCACCAGCGAACAGATGAACACTGAAGCTTTCTTT.

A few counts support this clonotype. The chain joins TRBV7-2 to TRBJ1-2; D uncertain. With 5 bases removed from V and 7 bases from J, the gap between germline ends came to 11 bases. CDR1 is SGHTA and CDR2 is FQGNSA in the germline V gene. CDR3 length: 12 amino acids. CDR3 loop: CASSPLGRGYTF. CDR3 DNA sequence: TGTGCCAGCAGCCCCCTCGGGCGTGGCTACACCTTC.

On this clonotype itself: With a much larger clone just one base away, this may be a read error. The CDR3 nucleotides are TGTGCCAGCAGTACGGGACTCCCGAACACTGCAGCTTTCTTT. This codes for CASSTGLPNTAAFF. J is TRBJ1-1 and V is TRBV12-3 or TRBV12-4; D is perhaps TRBD1 (5 bases). This CDR3 is built from 14 residues.

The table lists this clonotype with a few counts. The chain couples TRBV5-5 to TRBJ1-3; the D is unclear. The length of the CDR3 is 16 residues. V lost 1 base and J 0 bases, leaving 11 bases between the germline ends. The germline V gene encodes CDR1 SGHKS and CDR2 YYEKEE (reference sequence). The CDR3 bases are TGTGCCAGCAGCTTGCGGGTGGACGTCTCTGGAAACACCATATATTTT. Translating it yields CASSLRVDVSGNTIYF.

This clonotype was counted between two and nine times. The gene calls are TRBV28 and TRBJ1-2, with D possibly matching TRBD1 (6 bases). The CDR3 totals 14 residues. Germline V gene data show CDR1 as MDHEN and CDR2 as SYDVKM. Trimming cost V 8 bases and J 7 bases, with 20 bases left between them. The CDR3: CASGPGTIMGGYTF. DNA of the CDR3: TGTGCCAGCGGACCCGGGACAATCATGGGTGGCTACACCTTC.

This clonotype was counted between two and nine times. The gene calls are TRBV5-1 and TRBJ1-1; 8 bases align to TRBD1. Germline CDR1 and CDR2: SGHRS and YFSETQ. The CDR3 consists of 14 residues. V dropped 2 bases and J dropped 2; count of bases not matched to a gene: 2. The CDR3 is CASSFGTGNTEAFF. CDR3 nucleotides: TGCGCCAGCAGCTTCGGGACAGGTAACACTGAAGCTTTCTTT.

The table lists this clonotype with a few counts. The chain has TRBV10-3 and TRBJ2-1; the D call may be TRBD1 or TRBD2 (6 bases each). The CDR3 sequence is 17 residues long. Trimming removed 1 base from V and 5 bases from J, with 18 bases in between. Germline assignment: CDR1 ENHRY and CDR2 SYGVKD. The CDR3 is CAISELGGTTFDNEQFF. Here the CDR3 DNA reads TGTGCCATCAGTGAGTTAGGAGGGACAACCTTTGACAATGAGCAGTTCTTC.

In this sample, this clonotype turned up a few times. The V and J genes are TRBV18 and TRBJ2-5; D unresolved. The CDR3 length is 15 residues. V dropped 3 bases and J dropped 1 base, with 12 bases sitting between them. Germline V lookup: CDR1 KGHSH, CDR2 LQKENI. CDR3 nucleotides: TGTGCCAGCTCACCCCGCTCTGGGCGCCAAGAGACCCAGTACTTC. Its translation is CASSPRSGRQETQYF.

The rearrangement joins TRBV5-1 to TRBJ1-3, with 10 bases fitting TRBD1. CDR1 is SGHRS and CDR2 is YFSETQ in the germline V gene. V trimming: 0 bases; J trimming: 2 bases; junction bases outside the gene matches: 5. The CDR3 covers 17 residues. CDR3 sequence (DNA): TGCGCCAGCAGCTTGGGGGGGACAGGGGCTACTGGAAACACCATATATTTT. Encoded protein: CASSLGGTGATGNTIYF.

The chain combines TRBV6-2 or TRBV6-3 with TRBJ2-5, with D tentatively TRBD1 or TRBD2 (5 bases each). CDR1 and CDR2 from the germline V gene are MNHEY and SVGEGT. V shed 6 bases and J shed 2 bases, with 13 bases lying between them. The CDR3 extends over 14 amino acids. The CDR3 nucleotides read TGTGCCAGCAGCCACCGGGACCTTCAAGAGACCCAGTACTTC. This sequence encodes CASSHRDLQETQYF.